Given below is one T cell receptor (beta chain) in context. As yet, its antigen is unknown. This specimen comes from a study of PD-L1 blockade in urothelial cancer. Across the study: Patients with male sex and bladder-origin urothelial cancer accounted for twenty-five of 29 enrolled. Blood underwent analysis 3 weeks (second dose) and 6 weeks after treatment began.

Study-level points and caveats: Sub-median blood TCR clonality before treatment predicted longer survival.

Time point in this sample: peripheral blood 6 weeks after treatment start. Synthetic templates analogous to TCR were spiked into all PCRs individually. The assay was immunoSEQ multiplex PCR, and TCRdb's table has in-frame clones only and misses some. The sample has 45,000 to 50,000 clones; roughly 80% are singletons. The sequence was obtained from a man between 70 and 80 years old with urothelial cancer. Source: PBMCs, taken around atezolizumab (anti-PD-L1) treatment.

The CDR3 bases are TGCAGCGTGTCGACAGGGTTAACCTTTGGCGAGCAGTACTTC. Translated, it gives CSVSTGLTFGEQYF. The rearrangement joins TRBV29-1 to TRBJ2-7; 7 nucleotides match TRBD1. V lost 6 bases to trimming and J lost 6 bases; unmatched junction nucleotides: 14. Germline CDR1 and CDR2: SQVTM and ANQGSEA. This CDR3 is built from 14 residues.